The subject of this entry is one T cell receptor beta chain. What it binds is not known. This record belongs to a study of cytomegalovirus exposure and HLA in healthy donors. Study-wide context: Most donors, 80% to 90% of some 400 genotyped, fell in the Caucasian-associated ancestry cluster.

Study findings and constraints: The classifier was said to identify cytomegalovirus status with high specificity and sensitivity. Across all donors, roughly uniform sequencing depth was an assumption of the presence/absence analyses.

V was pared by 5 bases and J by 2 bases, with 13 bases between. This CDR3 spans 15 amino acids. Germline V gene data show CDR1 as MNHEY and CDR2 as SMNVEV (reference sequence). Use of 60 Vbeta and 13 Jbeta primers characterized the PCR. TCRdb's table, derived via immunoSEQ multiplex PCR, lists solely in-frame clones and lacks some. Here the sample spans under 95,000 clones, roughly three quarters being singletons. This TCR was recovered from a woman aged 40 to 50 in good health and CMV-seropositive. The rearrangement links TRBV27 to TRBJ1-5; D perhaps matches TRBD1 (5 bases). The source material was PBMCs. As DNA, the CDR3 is TGTGCCAGCAGTATCCAGGGTGTAGGCAATCAGCCCCAGCATTTT. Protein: CASSIQGVGNQPQHF.